This T cell receptor beta chain was retrieved from a study of cytomegalovirus exposure and HLA in healthy donors (dated by TCRdb to 2016 to 2017). A note on the overall study: In an earlier analysis of approximately 500 of the donors, 276 Gb of sequence data and some 100 million unique TCR beta sequences from about 190 million T cells were reported. Approximately 310 gigabases of sequencing data and approximately 85 million unique TCR sequences were included in an early release covering roughly 700 HLA-typed donors. On average, around 240,000 unique TCR beta nucleotide sequences were sequenced per donor among roughly 430 genotyped donors of the cohort, with around 19% of those sequences being non-productive. All discovery cohort repertoires had been generated using a single sequencing platform. To decide whether each TCR beta V gene segment behaved as functional or pseudogenic, an earlier analysis of 587 of the donors relied on high-throughput TCR beta sequencing. A later genetic analysis took genome-wide SNP genotypes for 398 of the 666 donors and used that subset as a discovery cohort. The study aimed to test whether signatures of past pathogen exposure could be identified by cataloging public T cell receptors. A later analysis re-analyzed previously published TCR beta repertoires from 650 to 800 donors and added high-resolution HLA genotyping to study TCR occurrence patterns. Five DR-DQ haplotypes were treated as single units for association and clustering because of strong linkage in the cohort. HLA typing covered class I and class II loci at four-digit resolution. High-throughput TCR immunosequencing, statistical association of individual TCRs with disease status, and machine learning were combined to predict cytomegalovirus infection status. The study used immunosequencing to profile the T cell repertoires of more than 650 subjects and linked those repertoires to cytomegalovirus serostatus. The later analysis used no new phenotypic data to find candidate immune exposures, relying instead on TCR beta sequences and their occurrence across donors. The genetic ancestry cluster associated with self-reported Caucasian donors included about 81% of the roughly 400 genotyped donors. Donor age, sex, ethnicity and CMV serostatus were compiled together with the repertoire data. In addition to the first cohort of 650 to 800 subjects, a separate validation cohort of under 150 different subjects was used. Typing coverage varied by locus: roughly 620-640 donors for A, B, C, DRB1 and DQB1; roughly 500 for DQA1; around 610 for DPA1; roughly 470 for DPB1. What the research found in general, with its limitations: A further reported finding was that TCR beta sequences accurately predicted the HLA-A and HLA-B alleles for most subjects in the first cohort. In both the original and validation cohorts, the classifier was reported to diagnose cytomegalovirus status with high specificity and sensitivity. In a later analysis, the rate of TCR association differed among HLA loci, with DRB1 alleles having the most associated TCRs and HLA-C alleles having the fewest. A few of the identified cytomegalovirus-associated TCR beta chains were confirmed in vitro to be specific for cytomegalovirus antigens. Sequencing depth was assumed to be roughly uniform across donors in the presence/absence analyses, though that assumption may not hold. A total of about 150 TCR beta chains were listed by the study as associated with cytomegalovirus. In a later analysis, several top co-occurrence clusters were reported to appear linked to parvovirus B19, influenza, CMV and Epstein-Barr virus. Because HLA typing was missing for some donors at each locus, association tests included only the typed subset. The only immune exposure information available for the cohort was CMV serostatus. Most TCR sequences were observed very rarely across donors, whereas some public TCRs were present in many individuals. Specific HLA alleles were associated with roughly 16,000 TCR beta sequences at a false discovery rate of 0.05 in a later analysis. V-gene and J-gene trimming of TCR beta chains was associated with a missense DCLRE1C variant in a later genetic analysis, and the association was replicated in an independent cohort. The earlier analysis of approximately 540 of the donors excluded approximately 17 rarely observed V segments, including chromosome 9 orphons, because counts were too low. Some IMGT-functional V segments, including TRBV6-2 and TRBV6-3, could not be told apart with the 87-base-pair reads, so those segments were excluded. In a later analysis, most CMV-associated TCR beta chains were found to appear HLA-restricted, with HLA associations seemingly driven largely by CMV exposure. The authors suggested that the approach could potentially be generalized to other disease states and immunological phenotypes. Strong co-occurrence of HLA alleles, especially DR and DQ, made assigning TCR associations to individual alleles difficult. In this cohort, only TCR beta chains were sequenced, and detectable features were limited by the absence of alpha or paired-chain data. The sequencing pipeline was judged likely to have produced a cluster of highly shared sequence variants as a technical artifact. Correlated functional status among segregating V segments might reflect linkage disequilibrium, but an unknown experimental factor could not be ruled out. A later analysis found that HLA-associated TCR beta chains were more clonally expanded and had lower generation probabilities than equally common non-associated chains. According to a later genetic analysis, donors in an Asian-associated ancestry cluster had fewer N-insertions in productive TCRs than the approximately 700-donor mean. In an earlier analysis of around 600 of the donors, most TCR beta V segments appeared in productive rearrangements about 87% or about 30% of the time, broadly matching IMGT annotations.

The library was obtained by the immunoSEQ multiplex PCR assay. A mixture of 60 forward primers for TCR Vbeta segments and 13 reverse primers for TCR Jbeta segments was used in the multiplex PCR. The CDR3 region of rearranged TCR beta genes was amplified from genomic DNA with a multiplex PCR assay. The amplified TCR beta libraries were sequenced on the Illumina HiSeq System as 87-base-pair reads. In the authors' own workflow: In a later analysis, tens of millions of unique TCR beta chains were counted across the approximately 620 repertoires, and around 11 million of these chains were shared by at least two donors. A nearest-neighbor algorithm error-corrected the raw reads and collapsed the reads into unique sequences, merging closely related sequences to remove PCR and sequencing errors. To assign V, D and J gene segments, CDR3 sequences were aligned to IMGT reference sequences. Each retained sequence needed at least a six-nucleotide match to both a V gene segment and a J gene segment. Rearrangements were classified as productive when the CDR3 lacked stop codons and remained in frame with V and J, and all other rearrangements were classified as non-productive. Following IMGT convention, CDR3 was defined as the stretch from the second conserved V-encoded cysteine up to the conserved J-encoded phenylalanine. The earlier analysis of about 500 of the donors excluded sequences that lacked an unambiguous match to a single V gene segment. In an earlier analysis of several hundred of the donors, a V segment was called functional when productive rearrangements were above 56.7%, and segregating when the standard deviation between donors exceeded 5%. A statistical classification framework was developed to diagnose cytomegalovirus status using the catalog of TCR beta chain sequences. V and J gene assignment, in a later analysis, came from comparing TCR nucleotide sequences with IMGT/GENE-DB human TR gene sequences. A later analysis assigned CDR3 sequences and most-parsimonious VDJ recombination scenarios with the TCRdist pipeline. In a later analysis, each TCR beta chain was defined by its CDR3 amino acid sequence together with its V-gene family, and reads lacking a unique V-gene family were excluded. As a way to deal with suspected cross-contamination and a sequencing artifact, a later analysis dropped over 550 nucleotide sequences that were highly shared and had low generation probability. In a later analysis, a clonal expansion index was calculated for each public chain from normalized within-repertoire ranks of inferred template counts. Generation probabilities in a later analysis came from a VDJ recombination model fitted to out-of-frame rearrangements, and those results were checked against IGoR. In a later analysis, TCR-TCR, TCR-HLA and TCR-CMV co-occurrence was scored with hypergeometric tests, and a repertoire-size bias correction was applied to TCR pairs. False discovery rates were estimated in a later analysis by permuting HLA or CMV assignments 20 times. In a later analysis, co-occurring TCRs were grouped using DBSCAN, with TCRdist sequence similarity added in when clustering inside HLA-allele-positive subsets. Repertoires with fewer than 30,000 or more than 120,000 public chains were left out of co-occurrence clustering, as were a few repertoires with anomalous nucleotide sharing. TCRdb took this table from immuneACCESS and kept in-frame rearrangements with V and J called. Such tables lack part of the clones; where checked against another copy, unresolved V genes explain under half of the gap, and the rest is unexplained. That table supplies the V and J calls and clone size; D and trimming were determined from the DNA. Counted in this sample were roughly 160,000 clones; 75% of them appeared once. Jointly, the top ten make up about 7.7% of the sample.

The cohort was made up of hundreds of healthy bone marrow donors. At the time of sampling, every cohort member was nominally healthy, though immune exposures that went unrecorded were likely present. The donor was CMV seropositive and was included in the group of some 290 seropositive cohort members. A peripheral blood sample was collected from each donor, and TCR beta sequencing was performed on peripheral blood mononuclear cells. Genomic DNA extraction from the blood cell samples was performed with the Qiagen DNeasy Blood Extraction Kit. Comment on this clone: Its recognized antigen is unknown. Base qualities are missing; no much larger clone stands one base away.

The CDR3 starts with the cysteine, ends with the phenylalanine, and has 16 residues. The only DNA kept is the CDR3, 48 bases in frame from the first base. A distance of 13 bases separates the germline ends of V and J, which lose 5 bases and 2 bases respectively. CDR1 and CDR2 (MNHEY, SMNVEV) derive from the germline V gene (reference sequence). This clonotype was sampled from a woman aged 40 to 55 in good health and CMV-seropositive. Sequencing input: PBMCs. This chain is built from TRBV27 and TRBJ2-6; the D gene is perhaps TRBD2, from 6 matching bases. This receptor has the CDR3 CASSGRGIAGANVLTF. The DNA reads TGTGCCAGCAGTGGACGGGGGATCGCTGGGGCCAACGTCCTGACTTTC.